This TCR beta chain was captured by sequencing in a study of blood T cell repertoires in COVID-19. Study-wide background: Spain, Italy and the United States supplied samples that represented acute and convalescent COVID-19. PBMCs, B-cell-depleted T cells, or T cells were the source of the cDNA or gDNA that made up the material.

As handled by the study authors: Reference gene primer amplification in the assay estimated nucleated cell counts. The table came from immunoSEQ multiplex PCR; TCRdb's copy has only in-frame clones and leaves some out. V and J calls and clone size follow that table, whereas D and trimming were derived from the DNA. Counted here are fewer than 200,000 clones, around 76% occurring once; the ten biggest clones make up 8.4%. This clone was recorded once. Germline CDR1 is LNHDA and CDR2 is SQIVND (reference sequence). The CDR3 has 14 amino acids. V shed 5 bases, J shed 2 bases, and the junction held 2 bases outside the gene matches.

This receptor was identified in a woman aged 70-85 years with acute or convalescent COVID-19. The sequenced material came from peripheral blood. The chain links TRBV19 to TRBJ2-7; TRBD2 aligns across 11 bases. Written as DNA, the CDR3 is TGTGCCAGTAGTTCGACTAGCGGGGCCTACGAGCAGTACTTC. Its translation is CASSSTSGAYEQYF.